Below, 10 T cell receptor beta chains from the same sample are listed, as sequenced in a study of blood T cell repertoires in COVID-19. Using immunoSEQ multiplex PCR, the repertoire was profiled, and TCRdb retains in-frame clones only, with some absent. The sample carries 300,000 to 350,000 clones, roughly 90% recorded once. Sequenced material: peripheral blood. The origin of the receptors is a woman in her seventies with COVID-19, enrolled during active disease.

This clone was picked up one time. This chain links TRBV2 with TRBJ2-2; TRBD1 matches at 8 bases. J was trimmed by 6 bases and V by 2 bases; bases with no gene match: 5. CDR1 is SNHLY and CDR2 is FYNNEI in the germline V gene. The length of the CDR3 is 15 residues. CDR3 loop: CASSEIQGASGELFF. The CDR3 DNA reads TGTGCCAGCAGTGAAATCCAGGGGGCGTCCGGGGAGCTGTTTTTT.

CDR3 nucleotides: TGTGCCAGCAGCAAATCCCCCTTATTAGGGATTGGACAGGGAAGGGATGGCTACACCTTC. Its protein product is CASSKSPLLGIGQGRDGYTF. This chain connects TRBV21-1 to TRBJ1-2; the table's D call of TRBD1 was not tested on the DNA. TRBV21-1 constitutes a pseudogene. This CDR3 is built from 20 residues.

J is TRBJ1-2 and V is TRBV2; tentatively, D is TRBD1 (6 bases). V shed 4 bases and J shed 0 bases, with 15 bases lying between them. The CDR3 extends over 16 amino acids. In germline, CDR1 is SNHLY, CDR2 FYNNEI. The CDR3 DNA reads as TGTGCCAGCAGTGGGCTGCGACAGGATACTAACTATGGCTACACCTTC. Encoded protein: CASSGLRQDTNYGYTF.

This chain uses TRBV5-1 with TRBJ2-7; TRBD1 matches at 7 bases. The CDR3 sequence is 14 residues long. The junction had 3 bases not matched to a gene; V was cut back by 0 bases and J by 3 bases. Germline assignment: CDR1 SGHRS and CDR2 YFSETQ. The CDR3 region has the DNA TGCGCCAGCAGCTTGGAAAGGGGGCTCTACGAGCAGTACTTC. Its translation: CASSLERGLYEQYF.

The chain joins TRBV7-2 to TRBJ2-1, with 9 bases aligning to TRBD2. With 3 bases clipped from V and 9 bases from J, the junction kept 15 bases outside the gene matches. This CDR3 has 17 amino acids. Per germline, CDR1 SGHTA and CDR2 FQGNSA. The chain's CDR3 is CASSFTPWRAGGFEQFF. In DNA form, the CDR3 reads TGTGCCAGCAGCTTTACCCCTTGGAGGGCGGGGGGGTTTGAGCAGTTCTTC.

The rearrangement uses TRBV11-2 and TRBJ1-1; a weak D match, TRBD1 (5 bases). Germline V gene sequence: CDR1 SGHAT, CDR2 FQNNGV. Between the trimmed V and J ends, which lost 2 bases and 1 base, there was a span of 17 bases. CDR3 length: 17 amino acids. The CDR3 loop reads CASSLTRTIPTNTEAFF. In nucleotides, the CDR3 is TGTGCCAGCAGCTTAACTCGGACAATCCCAACGAACACTGAAGCTTTCTTT.

This chain connects TRBV3-1 (or the pseudogene TRBV3-2) to TRBJ2-7, with D perhaps matching TRBD2 (5 bases). This CDR3 has 16 residues. Germline assignment: CDR1 LGHDT and CDR2 YNNKEL (reference sequence). V lost 0 bases and J 5 bases, leaving 17 bases between the germline ends. Here the CDR3 reads CASSQDRMAFGNEQYF. CDR3 coding DNA: TGTGCCAGCAGCCAAGATCGAATGGCCTTCGGGAACGAGCAGTACTTC.

The chain combines TRBV7-9 with TRBJ1-1, with D possibly TRBD1 on 5 matching bases. The V gene's germline CDR1 is SEHNR and CDR2 FQNEAQ (reference sequence). The V gene lost 2 bases and the J gene lost 5 bases, with 12 bases spanning the gap. The CDR3 length is 14 residues. This chain's CDR3 is CASSLNSGLTEAFF. The CDR3 coding sequence is TGTGCCAGCAGCTTAAATTCAGGGTTGACTGAAGCTTTCTTT.

The chain is built from TRBV2 and TRBJ1-5, with 7 bases lining up with TRBD1. The CDR3 extends over 13 amino acids. V lost 8 bases and J lost 4; bases outside the gene matches: 5. The germline CDR1 and CDR2 sequences are SNHLY and FYNNEI. The CDR3 DNA reads TGTGCCAGCGATTACAGGGGTAATCAGCCCCAGCATTTT. It is translated as CASDYRGNQPQHF.

The chain has TRBV2 and TRBJ2-1; D call uncertain. Looked up from germline, CDR1 is SNHLY and CDR2 is FYNNEI. V lost 3 bases, J lost 6 bases, and 12 bases lay in between. CDR3 length: 14 amino acids. This CDR3 reads CASSESHGGNEQFF. The CDR3 DNA reads as TGTGCCAGCAGTGAGTCTCACGGCGGCAATGAGCAGTTCTTC. Together with reference TRBV2 and TRBJ2-1, the CDR3 gives the full variable domain: EPEVTQTPSHQVTQMGQEVILRCVPISNHLYFYWYRQILGQKVEFLVSFYNNEISEKSEIFDDQFSVERPDGSNFTLKIRSTKLEDSAMYFCASSESHGGNEQFFGPGTRLTVL.